The 27 T cell receptor beta chains in this list originate from one sample, sequenced in a study of blood T cell repertoires in COVID-19. Sequencing used immunoSEQ multiplex PCR; TCRdb keeps in-frame clones, though not all of them. The table has about 99,000 clones, 87% seen once; the top ten hold approximately 3%. Material for sequencing was peripheral blood. These receptors were obtained from a man between 50 and 59 years old in a cohort sampled during active COVID-19.

The V and J genes are TRBV5-5 and TRBJ1-2; D not certain. This CDR3 contains 13 residues. Germline lookup yields CDR1 SGHKS and CDR2 YYEKEE (reference sequence). V was cut by 6 bases and J by 1 base, with 10 bases left in between. The CDR3 DNA reads as TGTGCCAGCAACTTACGGGTTAACTATGGCTACACCTTC. Protein sequence: CASNLRVNYGYTF. The whole variable domain, remainder taken from reference TRBV5-5 and TRBJ1-2, is DAGVTQSPTHLIKTRGQQVTLRCSPISGHKSVSWYQQVLGQGPQFIFQYYEKEERGRGNFPDRFSARQFPNYSSELNVNALLLGDSALYLCASNLRVNYGYTFGSGTRLTVV.

The chain joins TRBV6-5 to TRBJ2-3, with D tentatively TRBD1 (6 bases). V lost 5 bases to trimming and J lost 3 bases, with 15 bases between them. CDR1 is MNHEY and CDR2 is SVGAGI in the germline V gene. This CDR3 contains 15 residues. CDR3 sequence reads: CASSPRTVGTDTQYF. The CDR3 DNA reads TGTGCCAGCAGTCCCCGGACAGTCGGTACAGATACGCAGTATTTT.

This rearrangement joins TRBV7-9 to TRBJ2-4; weak D call: TRBD1 (5 bases). V gave up 3 bases and J gave up 9 bases, with 12 bases separating them. CDR1 is SEHNR, CDR2 FQNEAQ, per germline (reference sequence). The length of the CDR3 is 13 residues. The CDR3 is CASSFPGRPIQYF. CDR3 in DNA: TGTGCCAGCAGCTTCCCAGGGCGGCCCATTCAGTACTTC.

The gene calls are TRBV19 and TRBJ2-3; no definite D call. Germline loops: CDR1 LNHDA, CDR2 SQIVND (reference sequence). The V end lost 4 bases, the J end lost 0 bases, and 8 bases lay between the germline ends. The CDR3 is made up of 14 amino acids. CDR3 DNA: TGTGCCAGTAGTACGACAAGAAGCACAGATACGCAGTATTTT. Its protein is CASSTTRSTDTQYF.

V and J are TRBV27 and TRBJ2-7, with 7 bases that match TRBD1. Trimming cost V 3 bases and J 1 base; bases outside gene matches: 3. CDR3 length: 14 residues. CDR1 and CDR2 from the germline V gene are MNHEY and SMNVEV (reference sequence). The CDR3 loop is CASSLEQGSYEQYF. The CDR3 DNA sequence: TGTGCCAGCAGTTTGGAACAGGGGTCCTACGAGCAGTACTTC.

The gene calls are TRBV6-2 or TRBV6-3 and TRBJ2-5; D remains ambiguous. Germline values: CDR1 MNHEY, CDR2 SVGEGT. The CDR3 is 11 residues long. V lost 5 bases to trimming and J lost 7 bases, with 8 bases between them. CDR3 nucleotides: TGTGCCAGCAGTCTCCCGGGGACCCAGTACTTC. Amino acid sequence: CASSLPGTQYF.

This chain links TRBV7-9 with TRBJ1-2; TRBD1 matches 9 bases. V was clipped by 6 bases and J by 2 bases; unmatched bases: 4. There are 14 residues in the CDR3. Per germline, CDR1 SEHNR and CDR2 FQNEAQ (reference sequence). The CDR3 loop reads CASRGQGQNYGYTF. Written as DNA, the CDR3 is TGTGCCAGCAGGGGACAGGGCCAAAACTATGGCTACACCTTC. Complete variable domain (other parts from reference TRBV7-9 and TRBJ1-2): DTGVSQNPRHKITKRGQNVTFRCDPISEHNRLYWYRQTLGQGPEFLTYFQNEAQLEKSRLLSDRFSAERPKGSFSTLEIQRTEQGDSAMYLCASRGQGQNYGYTFGSGTRLTVV.

The rearrangement links TRBV28 to TRBJ1-4, with 12 positions matching TRBD1. This CDR3 has 15 amino acids. V was pared by 4 bases and J by 10 bases, with 7 bases of the junction left unmatched. Germline V lookup: CDR1 MDHEN, CDR2 SYDVKM. CDR3 in amino acids: CASSSPGQGAGKLFF. CDR3 bases: TGTGCCAGCAGTTCACCGGGACAGGGGGCAGGAAAACTGTTTTTT.

This clone was found once. The chain links TRBV7-9 to TRBJ1-2; D may be TRBD1 (5 bases). Deletions cut 3 bases from V and 3 bases from J, with 17 bases between. CDR3 size: 16 residues. In germline, CDR1 is SEHNR, CDR2 FQNEAQ (reference sequence). DNA of the CDR3: TGTGCCAGCAGCTTCCTCTCCCGGACATATGACTATGGCTACACCTTC. Protein: CASSFLSRTYDYGYTF.

The rearrangement joins TRBV7-2 to TRBJ2-7; weak D call: TRBD2 (6 bases). Germline CDR1 is SGHTA and CDR2 is FQGNSA. The CDR3 extends over 15 amino acids. V was clipped by 1 base and J by 4 bases, with 14 bases between them. Here the CDR3 reads CASSLDRLAAYEQYF. Written as DNA, the CDR3 is TGTGCCAGCAGCTTAGATAGGTTAGCGGCATACGAGCAGTACTTC.

This clone came up once. The chain joins TRBV5-1 to TRBJ2-6, with 8 bases lining up with TRBD2. The CDR3 covers 16 residues. CDR1 and CDR2 from the germline V gene are SGHRS and YFSETQ. Losses at the gene ends were 3 bases for V and 2 bases for J; bases not matched to a gene: 4. This CDR3 is CASSSGLAPGANVLTF. CDR3 DNA sequence: TGCGCCAGCAGCTCCGGACTAGCCCCTGGGGCCAACGTCCTGACTTTC.

CDR3 sequence reads: CASSEGQGTYEQYF. The CDR3 DNA sequence: TGTGCCAGCAGCGAAGGACAGGGCACCTACGAGCAGTACTTC. The V gene is TRBV9, the J gene TRBJ2-7, with TRBD1 matching 8 bases. With V trimmed by 3 bases and J by 2 bases, 4 bases remained unmatched. The CDR3 extends over 14 amino acids. Per the germline V gene, CDR1 is SGDLS and CDR2 is YYNGEE.

The chain links TRBV7-9 to TRBJ1-2; no clear D. The CDR3 covers 12 residues. Germline CDR1 reads SEHNR; CDR2 reads FQNEAQ (reference sequence). Trimming removed 5 bases from V and 8 bases from J, with 12 bases in between. The CDR3 region has the DNA TGTGCCAGCAGCCCGGGAGACTTGGGCTACACCTTC. This codes for CASSPGDLGYTF.

The V gene is TRBV6-2 or TRBV6-3, the J gene TRBJ2-7, with a possible D match to TRBD2 (6 bases). The ends were cut back, 4 bases at V and 0 bases at J, with 19 bases in the middle. The CDR3 is 17 amino acids. Germline lookup yields CDR1 MNHEY and CDR2 SVGEGT. The CDR3 loop reads CASSLWWGGVFSYEQYV. DNA for the CDR3: TGTGCCAGCAGTTTGTGGTGGGGCGGGGTCTTCTCCTACGAGCAGTACGTC.

This clone was seen just once. The genes are TRBV19 and TRBJ2-2; tentatively, D is TRBD2 (6 bases). Germline V gene lookup returns CDR1 LNHDA and CDR2 SQIVND (reference sequence). Trimming cost V 7 bases and J 7 bases, with 13 bases left between them. This CDR3 has 13 residues. CDR3 coding DNA: TGTGCCAGTAACCGAGGAGGGAGCGGGGAGCTGTTTTTT. It specifies CASNRGGSGELFF.

The chain is built from TRBV3-1 (or the pseudogene TRBV3-2) and TRBJ2-5; perhaps TRBD2 as D (5 bases). Germline V lookup: CDR1 LGHDT, CDR2 YNNKEL (reference sequence). The V end lost 5 bases, the J end lost 5 bases, and 9 bases lay between the germline ends. CDR3 length equals 12 residues. Written as DNA, the CDR3 is TGTGCCAGCAGCAAAACGGGGGAGACCCAGTACTTC. This sequence encodes CASSKTGETQYF.

The V gene is TRBV19, the J gene TRBJ2-1; D is perhaps TRBD1 (6 bases). This CDR3 region has 14 residues. The V and J ends lost 4 bases and 4 bases respectively, with 11 bases between them. CDR1 and CDR2 from the germline V gene are LNHDA and SQIVND (reference sequence). CDR3 sequence reads: CASSTVTGYNEQFF. For the CDR3, the DNA is TGTGCCAGTAGTACTGTGACAGGATACAATGAGCAGTTCTTC.

This clone came up once. The chain carries TRBV6-5 and TRBJ2-7, with TRBD2 matching 7 bases. The CDR3 has 15 residues. With V trimmed by 6 bases and J by 0 bases, 8 bases remained unmatched. Looked up from germline, CDR1 is MNHEY and CDR2 is SVGAGI. In DNA, the CDR3 is TGTGCCAGCAGCCGGGGGGTTACGAGCTCCTACGAGCAGTACGTC. Translation gives CASSRGVTSSYEQYV.

This clone showed up just a few times. The V and J genes are TRBV7-9 and TRBJ2-1, with D possibly matching TRBD1 (6 bases). This CDR3 spans 16 amino acids. The V and J ends lost 4 bases and 0 bases respectively, with 13 bases between them. Germline assignment: CDR1 SEHNR and CDR2 FQNEAQ (reference sequence). The CDR3 nucleotides read TGTGCCAGCAGCTCATCAGGGGAGAGCTCCTACAATGAGCAGTTCTTC. The encoded protein is CASSSSGESSYNEQFF.

This chain joins TRBV7-9 and TRBJ2-1; maybe TRBD1 (6 bases). Trimming left V 1 base short and J 10 bases short, with 14 bases between. Germline assignment: CDR1 SEHNR and CDR2 FQNEAQ (reference sequence). There are 14 residues in the CDR3. The CDR3 here is CASSLVQQGGEQFF. The CDR3 nucleotides are TGTGCCAGCAGCTTAGTCCAACAGGGCGGCGAGCAGTTCTTC.

This rearrangement joins TRBV5-4 to TRBJ2-3; D is uncertain. Germline CDR1 reads SGHNT; CDR2 reads YYREEE (reference sequence). CDR3 size: 12 residues. The germline V and J ends were trimmed by 3 bases and 2 bases, with 4 bases remaining between them. As DNA, the CDR3 is TGTGCCAGCAGCTCCCACACAGATACGCAGTATTTT. Protein product: CASSSHTDTQYF.

This clone has a single count. The chain recombines TRBV4-1 with TRBJ2-2, with 13 bases aligning to TRBD2. Germline loops: CDR1 MGHRA, CDR2 YSYEKL. V was clipped by 0 bases and J by 7 bases; unmatched bases: 8. The CDR3 contains 18 residues. The chain's CDR3 is CASSQEGTTSGGHGELFF. The CDR3 nucleotides are TGCGCCAGCAGCCAAGAGGGCACGACTAGCGGGGGGCACGGGGAGCTGTTTTTT.

Comments on this clone: This may be a read error, as it is one base from a much larger clone. Other nucleotide sequences in the sample specify the same CDR3. The gene calls are TRBV19 and TRBJ1-4; the D gene is possibly TRBD1 (5 bases). Germline CDR1 is LNHDA and CDR2 is SQIVND (reference sequence). The CDR3 covers 14 residues. The V end was cut by 5 bases, the J end by 5 bases, with 12 bases between. CDR3 residues: CASSQGVKNEKLFF. The CDR3, as DNA: TGTGCCAGTAGTCAAGGGGTGAAAAATGAAAAACTGTTTTTT.

The chain joins TRBV6-5 to TRBJ1-4; 9 bases are a match to TRBD1. CDR1 MNHEY and CDR2 SVGAGI come from the germline V gene. There are 15 residues in the CDR3. J lost 8 bases, V lost 0 bases, and 4 bases had no gene match. The CDR3 loop is CASSYSSGTGEKLFF. The CDR3 nucleotides are TGTGCCAGCAGTTACTCGTCCGGGACAGGGGAAAAACTGTTTTTT.

The rearrangement uses TRBV19 and TRBJ2-1; a possible D gene is TRBD1 (6 bases). V lost 7 bases to trimming and J lost 4 bases, with 11 bases between them. The CDR3 is 13 residues long. The germline CDR1 and CDR2 sequences are LNHDA and SQIVND (reference sequence). This chain's CDR3 is CASTLGQYNEQFF. CDR3 bases: TGTGCCAGTACCCTCGGACAGTACAATGAGCAGTTCTTC.

The table lists this clone with a count of one. V gene TRBV6-5 combines with J gene TRBJ2-3; 7 bases are a match to TRBD1. The CDR3 is 14 residues long. Germline trimming cut 6 bases from V and 0 bases from J; bases unmatched to any gene: 3. Germline V CDR1 and CDR2: MNHEY, SVGAGI. This CDR3 reads CASRTGFSTDTQYF. The CDR3 nucleotides are TGTGCCAGCAGGACAGGGTTTAGCACAGATACGCAGTATTTT.

This rearrangement joins TRBV28 to TRBJ1-5; D unclear. Germline loops: CDR1 MDHEN, CDR2 SYDVKM. The germline V and J ends were trimmed by 5 bases and 6 bases, with 11 bases remaining between them. This CDR3 contains 13 residues. The CDR3 reads CASSPQAVQPQHF. The CDR3 DNA follows: TGTGCCAGCAGTCCCCAAGCGGTTCAGCCCCAGCATTTT.